This entry lists 10 T cell receptor beta chains sequenced from one sample in a study of regulatory T cells in long-lasting Graves disease. As to time point: persistent/refractory GD, antithyroid drugs over 5 years with positive TRAb. PBMC-derived RNA was used for the TCR library. CDR3-region Arm-PCR and iRepertoire HTBI primers produced the TCR beta libraries. TCRdb independently ran MiXCR on the multiplex PCR reads; one entry per CDR3 protein. The sample yields about 290,000 distinct CDR3 sequences, around 20% seen once. Sequenced here: peripheral blood mononuclear cells (PBMCs), sampled when the disease was refractory, from a patient treated with antithyroid drugs. The source is a female donor with Graves disease.

This clonotype showed up just a few times. The chain couples TRBV7-2 to TRBJ1-4, with no clear D. Looked up from germline, CDR1 is SGHTA and CDR2 is FQGNSA. The length of the CDR3 is 16 residues. V lost 2 bases and J lost 8, with 18 bases in between. Written as DNA, the CDR3 is TGTGCCAGCAGCTTAACCCCCTCCTACCCGCAGGAAAAACTGTTTTTT. As protein: CASSLTPSYPQEKLFF.

Turning to this clonotype: The junction and the germline gene differ at one end; a read error may be behind it. The chain is built from TRBV28 and TRBJ2-7; D unresolved. Per the germline V gene, CDR1 is MDHEN and CDR2 is SYDVKM. This CDR3 spans 11 amino acids. CDR3 amino acids: CASSLRYEQHF. The CDR3 region has the DNA TGTGCCAGCAGCCTCAGATACGAGCAGCACTTC.

Of note for this clonotype: This may arise from a read error, as a much more abundant clone is one base away. This sequence joins TRBV2 and TRBJ2-5; TRBD1 agrees at 8 bases. The CDR3 consists of 16 residues. Germline-derived CDR1 and CDR2 are SNHLY and FYNNEI. CDR3 loop: CASIDQGAPGIETQCF. The CDR3 nucleotides read TGTGCCAGCATTGACCAGGGGGCCCCTGGTATAGAGACCCAGTGCTTC. Full variable domain (rest looked up from reference TRBV2 and TRBJ2-5): EPEVTQTPSHQVTQMGQEVILRCVPISNHLYFYWYRQILGQKVEFLVSFYNNEISEKSEIFDDQFSVERPDGSNFTLKIRSTKLEDSAMYFCASIDQGAPGIETQCFGPGTRLLVL.

The CDR3: CASSLRAGQPYEQYF. The CDR3 DNA follows: TGTGCCAGCAGTTTAAGGGCAGGGCAACCCTACGAGCAGTACTTC. The chain links TRBV27 to TRBJ2-7; D may be TRBD1 (5 bases). V was shortened by 2 bases and J by 2 bases, with 13 bases between the two germline ends. Germline V CDR1 and CDR2: MNHEY, SMNVEV (reference sequence). CDR3 size: 15 residues.

This clonotype was found many times. The chain carries TRBV28 and TRBJ2-7, with a weak D call TRBD1 (5 bases). CDR1 is MDHEN, CDR2 SYDVKM, per germline. V dropped 10 bases and J dropped 3 bases, with 19 bases sitting between them. The CDR3 contains 14 residues. CDR3 DNA: TGTGCCACCGCCGTACGGCAGGGAAGCTACGAGCAGTACTTC. Encoded protein: CATAVRQGSYEQYF.

This clonotype was detected only a few times. The chain employs TRBV24-1 and TRBJ1-3; no clear D gene. V was pared by 2 bases and J by 0 bases, with 7 bases between. Germline V gives CDR1 KGHDR, CDR2 SFDVKD. The CDR3 extends over 15 amino acids. The CDR3 sequence is CATSDSPGSGNTIYF. The CDR3 nucleotides read TGTGCCACCAGTGATTCCCCGGGCTCTGGAAACACCATATATTTT.

This clonotype was recorded at least ten times. The J gene is TRBJ1-5, the V gene TRBV6-5; 7 nucleotides match TRBD1. Per the germline V gene, CDR1 is MNHEY and CDR2 is SVGAGI. This CDR3 contains 16 residues. V shed 3 bases and J 4 bases; nucleotides not matched to a gene: 9. CDR3 in DNA: TGTGCCAGCAGTTATATCCGCGGGACAGCGAATCAGCCCCAGCATTTT. It codes for CASSYIRGTANQPQHF.

This clonotype was counted between two and nine times. The V and J genes are TRBV30 and TRBJ1-2; the D is unclear. CDR1 and CDR2 (germline): GTSNPN, SVGIG (reference sequence). The V gene lost 1 base and the J gene lost 6 bases, with 9 bases spanning the gap. CDR3 length equals 12 residues. In DNA form, the CDR3 reads TGTGCCTGGAGTGGCCCGAGGGATGGCTACACCTTC. Protein sequence: CAWSGPRDGYTF.

Ten or more counts support this clonotype. CDR3 sequence (DNA): TGTGCCAGCAGCTTAGAAGCGGGAGCGCACCACGAGCAGTACTTC. This encodes CASSLEAGAHHEQYF. The chain combines TRBV7-2 with TRBJ2-7; 8 bases are shared with TRBD2. J lost 5 bases, V lost 1 base, and 7 bases had no gene match. The V gene's germline CDR1 is SGHTA and CDR2 FQGNSA. The CDR3 is 15 amino acids.

This chain joins TRBV12-3 or TRBV12-4 and TRBJ2-1; no firm D call. Trimming stripped 3 bases from V and 9 bases from J, with 9 bases between. The CDR3 totals 12 residues. The CDR3 nucleotides are TGTGCCAGCAGTTTCTTAAAGGTTGAGCAGTTCTTC. This gives the protein CASSFLKVEQFF.